The clone carrying this T cell receptor (beta chain) was counted a few times. Its antigen remains unknown. These data belong to a study of persistence of HIV-infected CD4 T cells. The overall study: Up to about 180 mL blood was drawn at multiple time points; two donors had single-time leukapheresis.

Sequencing used immunoSEQ version 4 in survey mode. Data came from immunoSEQ multiplex PCR; TCRdb stores just in-frame clones and leaves some out. This sample has 36,000 or so clones, with 82% found just once. Study results and caveats: TCRbeta richness was lower in CMV- and Gag-responding cells than in anti-CD3/anti-CD28-responding cells.

V was trimmed by 4 bases and J by 3 bases, leaving 13 bases between them. This CDR3 contains 14 residues. Germline V gene lookup returns CDR1 SGHTS and CDR2 YDEGEE. An overlapping HIV-1 Gag peptide pool stimulated these cells at roughly 1 ug/peptide/mL. Sorted nonresponding memory CD4+ T cells were CD40L-negative, CD69-negative, CD45RO-high. For at least 4 years, plasma HIV-1 RNA was undetectable (<50 copies/mL). This clonotype was sampled from an adult with HIV. The donor label of this sample is uncertain. Sequences were derived from cultured CD4+ T cells from PBMCs, sampled from a patient who received antiretroviral therapy. This chain connects TRBV5-8 to TRBJ1-1; D possibly corresponds to TRBD1 (5 bases). The CDR3 nucleotides read TGTGCCAGCAGCCCGGGACGCCCGGACACTGAAGCTTTCTTT. Translated: CASSPGRPDTEAFF. The whole variable domain, filled in from reference TRBV5-8 and TRBJ1-1, reads EAGVTQSPTHLIKTRGQQATLRCSPISGHTSVYWYQQALGLGLQFLLWYDEGEERNRGNFPPRFSGRQFPNYSSELNVNALELEDSALYLCASSPGRPDTEAFFGQGTRLTVV.